This T cell receptor (beta chain) was recovered during a study of blood T cell repertoires in COVID-19. Profiling relied on immunoSEQ multiplex PCR, and the TCRdb table lists in-frame clones only, not all of them. This repertoire shows under 200,000 clones, about 88% found once; its top ten account for about 5%. This CDR3 contains 16 residues. Germline V gives CDR1 SGHTA, CDR2 FQGNSA. The V and J ends lost 9 bases and 1 base, in that order; junction bases with no gene match: 6. This sequence originates from a woman older than 75 with acute or convalescent COVID-19. The gene calls are TRBV7-2 and TRBJ1-6; 10 nucleotides agree with TRBD1. Sequenced: peripheral blood. The chain's CDR3 is CASEDRGSSYNSPLHF. The CDR3 coding sequence is TGTGCCAGTGAGGACAGGGGGAGTTCCTATAATTCACCCCTCCACTTT.